A selection of T cell receptor beta chains follows, all from one sample in a study of shared clonotypes between healthy human individuals. The data were produced by immunoSEQ multiplex PCR, yet TCRdb's version contains in-frame clones alone and is incomplete. Altogether 1,400,000 or so clones are present, approximately 98.5% being singletons, with the ten largest covering under 0.45%. The sample consisted of naive CD4+ T cells sorted from blood. All receptors come from a man aged 25 to 40 in good health. Both conserved end residues are part of each CDR3. Each record gives: clone size, V gene, J gene, D gene, CDR3 DNA, CDR3 protein. The D gene is left open where the match is weak. Not all rows give a size; the values are once, few, many and, for expanded clones, a class.

abundance: -
v_gene: TRBV25-1
j_gene: TRBJ2-7
d_gene: TRBD2
CDR3nt: TGTGCCAGCAGTAGGTCCGGGACTAGCATAGGCGAGCAGTACTTC
CDR3aa: CASSRSGTSIGEQYF

abundance: -
v_gene: TRBV25-1
j_gene: TRBJ2-1
d_gene: TRBD2
CDR3nt: TGTGCCAGCAGTGAATATGGCGGGAGCCACAATGAGCAGTTCTTC
CDR3aa: CASSEYGGSHNEQFF

abundance: -
v_gene: TRBV5-1
j_gene: TRBJ1-2
d_gene: -
CDR3nt: TGCGCCAGCAGCTTGGGGTTGGGGGGAAACTATGGCTACACCTTC
CDR3aa: CASSLGLGGNYGYTF

abundance: -
v_gene: TRBV6-1
j_gene: TRBJ2-7
d_gene: TRBD2
CDR3nt: TGTGCCAGCAGTGAAGGACTAGCGGGAGTTTCCTACGAGCAGTACTTC
CDR3aa: CASSEGLAGVSYEQYF

abundance: -
v_gene: TRBV6-5
j_gene: TRBJ2-7
d_gene: -
CDR3nt: TGTGCCAGCAGTCTGGGCCACGGGGGCTACGAGCAGTACTTC
CDR3aa: CASSLGHGGYEQYF

abundance: -
v_gene: TRBV19
j_gene: TRBJ2-1
d_gene: TRBD2
CDR3nt: TGTGCCAGTAGGGGAACAGCGGGAGAGGAGGACAATGAGCAGTTCTTC
CDR3aa: CASRGTAGEEDNEQFF

abundance: -
v_gene: TRBV29-1
j_gene: TRBJ2-1
d_gene: TRBD2
CDR3nt: TGCAGCGTTGTCCCTAGGCGGGAGGCCTCCTACAATGAGCAGTTCTTC
CDR3aa: CSVVPRREASYNEQFF

abundance: -
v_gene: TRBV6-4
j_gene: TRBJ2-1
d_gene: TRBD2
CDR3nt: TGTGCCAGCAGTGACTCTCCGGGACTAGTCCATGAGCAGTTCTTC
CDR3aa: CASSDSPGLVHEQFF

abundance: -
v_gene: TRBV10-3
j_gene: TRBJ1-1
d_gene: TRBD1
CDR3nt: TGTGCCATCAGTGGTGGACAGGGGAACACTGAAGCTTTCTTT
CDR3aa: CAISGGQGNTEAFF

abundance: -
v_gene: TRBV5-1
j_gene: TRBJ2-7
d_gene: TRBD2
CDR3nt: TGCGCCAGCAGACCCGGGACTAGCGCAAACTACGAGCAGTACTTC
CDR3aa: CASRPGTSANYEQYF

abundance: -
v_gene: TRBV13
j_gene: TRBJ1-1
d_gene: TRBD1
CDR3nt: TGTGCCAGCAGCATACAGGGGGCGCGGTCAGCTTTCTTT
CDR3aa: CASSIQGARSAFF

abundance: once
v_gene: TRBV27
j_gene: TRBJ2-1
d_gene: TRBD2
CDR3nt: TGTGCCAGCAGTTTATCGAGAGGGTCACTGGGACTAGCGGGATCTTACAATGAGCAGTTCTTC
CDR3aa: CASSLSRGSLGLAGSYNEQFF

abundance: -
v_gene: TRBV7-9
j_gene: TRBJ1-1
d_gene: -
CDR3nt: TGTGCCAGCAGGAAAGAAAACACTGAAGCTTTCTTT
CDR3aa: CASRKENTEAFF

abundance: -
v_gene: TRBV7-9
j_gene: TRBJ2-3
d_gene: -
CDR3nt: TGTGCCAGCAGCCCCAAATCTTGGACCGAGACAGATACGCAGTATTTT
CDR3aa: CASSPKSWTETDTQYF

abundance: -
v_gene: TRBV5-1
j_gene: TRBJ2-3
d_gene: -
CDR3nt: TGCGCCAGCAGCTTGAGCAGGGCGAGCACAGATACGCAGTATTTT
CDR3aa: CASSLSRASTDTQYF

abundance: -
v_gene: TRBV18
j_gene: TRBJ1-2
d_gene: TRBD1
CDR3nt: TGTGCCAGCTCACCAGAGGAAGACAGGGTACGATACTATGGCTACACCTTC
CDR3aa: CASSPEEDRVRYYGYTF

abundance: -
v_gene: TRBV7-2
j_gene: TRBJ2-1
d_gene: -
CDR3nt: TGTGCCAGCAGCACCGTCCTTGGCCCCTACAATGAGCAGTTCTTC
CDR3aa: CASSTVLGPYNEQFF

abundance: -
v_gene: TRBV9
j_gene: TRBJ2-3
d_gene: -
CDR3nt: TGTGCCAGCAGCGTAGGAGTGCGGGACACAGATACGCAGTATTTT
CDR3aa: CASSVGVRDTDTQYF

abundance: -
v_gene: TRBV6-1
j_gene: TRBJ1-5
d_gene: -
CDR3nt: TGTGCCAGCAGTGAAGATCTGCCCTATAGCAATCAGCCCCAGCATTTT
CDR3aa: CASSEDLPYSNQPQHF